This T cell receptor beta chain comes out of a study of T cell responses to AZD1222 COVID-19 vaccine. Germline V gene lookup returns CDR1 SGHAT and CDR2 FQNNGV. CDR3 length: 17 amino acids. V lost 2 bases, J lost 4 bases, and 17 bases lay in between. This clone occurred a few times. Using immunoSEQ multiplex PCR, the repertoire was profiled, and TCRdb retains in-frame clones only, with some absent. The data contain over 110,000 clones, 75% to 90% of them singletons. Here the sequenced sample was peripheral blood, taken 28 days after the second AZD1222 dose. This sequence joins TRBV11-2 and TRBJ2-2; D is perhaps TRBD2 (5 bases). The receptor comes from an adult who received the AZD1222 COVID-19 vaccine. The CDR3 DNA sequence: TGTGCCAGCAGCTTAATGATGCGGTCCGCGGGCACCGGGGAGCTGTTTTTT. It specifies CASSLMMRSAGTGELFF.